This entry concerns a single TCR beta chain. This entry belongs to a study of T cells expressing NK-cell markers. The CDR3 contains 16 residues. Researchers built TCR beta cDNA using 5'RACE template switching with UMIs. TCRdb reanalyzed the 5' RACE reads, giving one entry per CDR3 protein sequence and no DNA. This table lists 550,000 to 600,000 distinct CDR3 sequences. The sequencing input was blood T cells: a sorted CD56 or NKG2C T cell subset, CD4+ or CD8+ T cells, or bulk PBMC T cells (not recorded which). This receptor was taken from a man aged 18 to 30 in good health. The chain carries TRBV12-3 or TRBV12-4 and TRBJ2-4; TCRdb designates TRBD1, a call that cannot be tested without DNA. The CDR3 sequence is CASSLSGDLAKNIQYF.